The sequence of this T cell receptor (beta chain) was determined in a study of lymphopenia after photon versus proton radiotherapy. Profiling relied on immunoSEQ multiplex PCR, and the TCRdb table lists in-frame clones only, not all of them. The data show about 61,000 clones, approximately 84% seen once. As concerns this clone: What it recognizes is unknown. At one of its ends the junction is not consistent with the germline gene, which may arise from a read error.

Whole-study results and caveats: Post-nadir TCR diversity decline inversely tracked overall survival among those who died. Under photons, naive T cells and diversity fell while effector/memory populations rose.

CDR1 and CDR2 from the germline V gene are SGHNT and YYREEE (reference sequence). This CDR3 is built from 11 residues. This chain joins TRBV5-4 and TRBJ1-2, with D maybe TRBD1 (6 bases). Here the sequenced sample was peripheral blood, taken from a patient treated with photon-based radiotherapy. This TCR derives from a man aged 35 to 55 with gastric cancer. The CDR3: CASSLQGHFHF. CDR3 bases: TGTGCCAGCAGCTTACAGGGACACTTCCATTTC.